Listed below are T cell receptor beta chains from one sample, sequenced in a study of blood T cell repertoires in COVID-19. The method was immunoSEQ multiplex PCR; TCRdb's version includes in-frame clones alone and lacks a portion of them. The sample yields about 63,000 clones, around 88% seen once. Sequencing used peripheral blood. The receptors shown here come from a woman older than 75 with acute or convalescent COVID-19. CDR3s leave out the opening cysteine and the closing phenylalanine or tryptophan. D genes are given only for firm matches.

ASSLGAGQGLAGLVQY	16	TRBD2	TRBJ2-7	TRBV7-2
ASSFSLWDKSTTNEKLF	17	-	TRBJ1-4	TRBV5-1
SASPNTDTQY	10	-	TRBJ2-3	TRBV20-1
AWRGLAGGVDTQY	13	TRBD2	TRBJ2-3	TRBV30
ASSPGAGITDTIY	13	-	TRBJ1-3	TRBV7-9
ASSSGQGWSTGELF	14	TRBD1	TRBJ2-2	TRBV6-2/TRBV6-3
ASSPRDGEQF	10	-	TRBJ2-1	TRBV18
ASSLGHSNTEAF	12	-	TRBJ1-1	TRBV5-1
ASSIMGVSSGNTIY	14	-	TRBJ1-3	TRBV19
ASSLVAGSYEQY	12	-	TRBJ2-7	TRBV5-1
ASSIEAGLGNTEAF	14	-	TRBJ1-1	TRBV19
ASSPDYTGFEQF	12	-	TRBJ2-1	TRBV28
ASSEHRGGTWLTNEKLF	17	TRBD1	TRBJ1-4	TRBV7-2
ASSEASTSIYRNVQF	15	-	TRBJ2-1	TRBV6-1
ASSLEGSAGLDT	12	-	TRBJ1-2	TRBV7-9
ATSPGTGELF	10	-	TRBJ2-2	TRBV15
ASRSQGNYGYT	11	-	TRBJ1-2	TRBV7-2
ASSQEPRGTVQETQY	15	-	TRBJ2-5	TRBV4-1
ASSKGQDRGYEQF	13	-	TRBJ2-1	TRBV21-1
ASSFRTGGIQETQY	14	TRBD1	TRBJ2-5	TRBV5-1
ASSYSRNTEAF	11	-	TRBJ1-1	TRBV6-2/TRBV6-3
ASSVGNSRNQPQH	13	-	TRBJ1-5	TRBV19
ASSPLPGQDTDTQY	14	-	TRBJ2-3	TRBV18
ASSISVYGYT	10	-	TRBJ1-2	TRBV19
ASIPGQGLTEAF	12	TRBD1	TRBJ1-1	TRBV28
ATTPGAVNYGYT	12	-	TRBJ1-2	TRBV15
ASRAGGDIQY	10	TRBD2	TRBJ2-4	TRBV19
ASSVSTGANTGELF	14	TRBD1	TRBJ2-2	TRBV9
ATQVFNSYT	9	-	TRBJ1-2	TRBV15
ASSDQGGASNQPQH	14	-	TRBJ1-5	TRBV2
ASSRQLGGSGNTIY	14	TRBD1	TRBJ1-3	TRBV27
ASSGGQGAYEQY	12	TRBD1	TRBJ2-7	TRBV2
ASSVGGANEKLF	12	-	TRBJ1-4	TRBV2
ASSQDGQSYGYT	12	-	TRBJ1-2	TRBV4-2
ASTVSRDRTNSPLH	14	TRBD1	TRBJ1-6	TRBV27
ASSSAGGSGNTIY	13	-	TRBJ1-3	TRBV7-2
ASSLASGTGNEKLF	14	TRBD1	TRBJ1-4	TRBV5-1
ASFPWQGLGTEAF	13	-	TRBJ1-1	TRBV27
ASRRDKGYTQY	11	-	TRBJ2-5	TRBV27
ATSDTRDRGSYEQY	14	TRBD1	TRBJ2-7	TRBV24-1
ASSLLGPYEQY	11	-	TRBJ2-7	TRBV28
ASSVDLLTSGRRNEQF	16	TRBD2	TRBJ2-1	TRBV9
ASSLGQTIYGYT	12	TRBD1	TRBJ1-2	TRBV5-1
ASSLRASGGISTDTQY	16	TRBD2	TRBJ2-3	TRBV5-1
ASRHPRQGEAF	11	-	TRBJ1-1	TRBV12-2